This T cell receptor (beta chain) stems from a study of CD4+ T cells in melanoma. Profiled with immunoSEQ multiplex PCR; TCRdb holds only in-frame clones, not every one. The data show about 14,000 clones, about 60% seen once. Trimming took off 0 bases at V and 2 bases at J, with 10 bases between the two ends. The CDR3 has 15 amino acids. CDR1 MGHRA and CDR2 YSYEKL come from the germline V gene. Study findings and constraints: CD8+ T cell, macrophage and B cell function reportedly correlated with neoantigen-specific CD4+ T cells. Diverse differentiation states were reported for melanoma neoantigen-specific CD4+ T cells.

This clone appeared a few times. Its antigen is as yet unknown. The rearrangement links TRBV4-1 to TRBJ1-2; D is possibly TRBD1 (5 bases). This sequence was found in a human donor with melanoma. Sequencing was carried out using cells from a culture (not recorded whether cultured in vitro). DNA for the CDR3: TGCGCCAGCAGCCAAGATTTCTCAGGGAACTATGGCTACACCTTC. Encoded protein: CASSQDFSGNYGYTF.